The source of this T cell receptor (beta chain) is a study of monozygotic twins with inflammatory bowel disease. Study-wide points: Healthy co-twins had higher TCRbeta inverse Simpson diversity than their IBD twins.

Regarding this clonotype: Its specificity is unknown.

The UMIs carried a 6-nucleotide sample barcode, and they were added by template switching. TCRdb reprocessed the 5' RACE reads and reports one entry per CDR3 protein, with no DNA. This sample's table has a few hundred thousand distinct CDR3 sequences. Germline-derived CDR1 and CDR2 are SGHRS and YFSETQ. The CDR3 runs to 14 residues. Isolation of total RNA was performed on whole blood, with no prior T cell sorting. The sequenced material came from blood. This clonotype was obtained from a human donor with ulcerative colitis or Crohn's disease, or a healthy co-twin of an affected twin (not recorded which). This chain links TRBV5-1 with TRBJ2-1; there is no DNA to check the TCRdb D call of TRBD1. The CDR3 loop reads CASSLGQGFNEQFF.